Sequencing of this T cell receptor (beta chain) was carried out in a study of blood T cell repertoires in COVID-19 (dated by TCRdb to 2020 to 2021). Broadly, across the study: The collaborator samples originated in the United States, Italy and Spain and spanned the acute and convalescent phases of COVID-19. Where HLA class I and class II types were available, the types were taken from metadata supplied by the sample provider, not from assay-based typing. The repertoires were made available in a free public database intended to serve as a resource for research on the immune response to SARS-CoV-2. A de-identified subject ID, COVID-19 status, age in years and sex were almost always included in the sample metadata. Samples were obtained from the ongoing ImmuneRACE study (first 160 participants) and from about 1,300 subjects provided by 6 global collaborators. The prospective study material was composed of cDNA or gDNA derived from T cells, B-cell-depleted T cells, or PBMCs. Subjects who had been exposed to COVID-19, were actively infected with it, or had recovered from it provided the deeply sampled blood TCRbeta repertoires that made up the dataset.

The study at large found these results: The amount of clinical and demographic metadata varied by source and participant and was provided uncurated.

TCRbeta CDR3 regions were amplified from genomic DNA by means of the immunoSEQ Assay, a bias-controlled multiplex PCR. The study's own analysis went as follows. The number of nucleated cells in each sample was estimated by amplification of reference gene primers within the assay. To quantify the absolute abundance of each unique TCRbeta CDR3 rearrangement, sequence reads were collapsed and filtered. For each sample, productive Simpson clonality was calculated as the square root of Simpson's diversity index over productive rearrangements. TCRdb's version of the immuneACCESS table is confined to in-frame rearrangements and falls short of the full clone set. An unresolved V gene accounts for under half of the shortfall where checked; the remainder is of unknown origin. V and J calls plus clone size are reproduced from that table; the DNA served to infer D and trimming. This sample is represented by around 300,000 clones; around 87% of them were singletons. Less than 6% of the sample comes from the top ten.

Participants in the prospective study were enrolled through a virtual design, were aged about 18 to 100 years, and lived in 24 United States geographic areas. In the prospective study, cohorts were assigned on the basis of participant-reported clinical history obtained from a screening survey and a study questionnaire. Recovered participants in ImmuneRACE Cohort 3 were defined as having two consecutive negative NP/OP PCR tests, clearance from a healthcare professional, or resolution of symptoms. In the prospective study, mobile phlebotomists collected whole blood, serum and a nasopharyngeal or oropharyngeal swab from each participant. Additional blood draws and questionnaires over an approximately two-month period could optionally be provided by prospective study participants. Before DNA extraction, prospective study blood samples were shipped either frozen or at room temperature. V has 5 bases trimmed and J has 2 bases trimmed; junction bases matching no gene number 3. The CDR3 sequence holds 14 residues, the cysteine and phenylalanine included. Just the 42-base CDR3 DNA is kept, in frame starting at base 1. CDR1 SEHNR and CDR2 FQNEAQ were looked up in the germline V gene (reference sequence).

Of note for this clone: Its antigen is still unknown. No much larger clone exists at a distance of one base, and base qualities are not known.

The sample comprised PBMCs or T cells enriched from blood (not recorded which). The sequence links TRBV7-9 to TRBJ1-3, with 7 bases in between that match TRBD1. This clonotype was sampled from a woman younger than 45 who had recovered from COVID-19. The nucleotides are TGTGCCAGCAGCCTAGGGACAGCTGGAAACACCATATATTTT. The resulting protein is CASSLGTAGNTIYF. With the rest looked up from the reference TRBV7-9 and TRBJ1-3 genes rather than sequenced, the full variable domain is DTGVSQNPRHKITKRGQNVTFRCDPISEHNRLYWYRQTLGQGPEFLTYFQNEAQLEKSRLLSDRFSAERPKGSFSTLEIQRTEQGDSAMYLCASSLGTAGNTIYFGEGSWLTVV.